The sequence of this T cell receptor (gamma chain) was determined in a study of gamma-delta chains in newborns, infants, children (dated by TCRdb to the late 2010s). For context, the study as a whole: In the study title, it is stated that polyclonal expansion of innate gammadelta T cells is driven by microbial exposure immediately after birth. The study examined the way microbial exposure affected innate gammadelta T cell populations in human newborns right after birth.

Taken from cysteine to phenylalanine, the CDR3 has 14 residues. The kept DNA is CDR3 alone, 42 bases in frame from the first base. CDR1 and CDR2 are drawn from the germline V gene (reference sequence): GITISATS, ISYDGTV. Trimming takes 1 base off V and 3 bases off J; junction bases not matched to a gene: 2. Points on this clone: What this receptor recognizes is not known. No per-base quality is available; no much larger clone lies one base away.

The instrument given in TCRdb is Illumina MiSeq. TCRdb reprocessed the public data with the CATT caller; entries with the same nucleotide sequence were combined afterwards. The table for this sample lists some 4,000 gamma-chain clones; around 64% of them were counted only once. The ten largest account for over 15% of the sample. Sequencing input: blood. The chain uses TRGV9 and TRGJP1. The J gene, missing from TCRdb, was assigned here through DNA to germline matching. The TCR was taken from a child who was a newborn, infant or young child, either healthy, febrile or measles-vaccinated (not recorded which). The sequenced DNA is TGTGCCTTGTGGGAGGTATCCACTGGTTGGTTCAAGATATTT. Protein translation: CALWEVSTGWFKIF.